Shown below are 32 T cell receptor beta chains from a single sample sequenced in a study of long-term antiretroviral therapy in people with HIV. An immunoSEQ assay, version v3.0, was performed at survey level. Profiled with immunoSEQ multiplex PCR; TCRdb holds only in-frame clones, not every one. The sample carries 9,000 to 15,000 clones, 79% recorded once. Source: unsorted PBMCs, taken 0.8 years before starting antiretroviral therapy. The receptors were gathered from a woman between 40 and 50 years old with HIV.

The V and J genes are TRBV4-2 and TRBJ2-1, with D perhaps matching TRBD1 or TRBD2 (5 bases each). This CDR3 contains 13 residues. Trimming removed 5 bases at V and 7 bases at J, with 12 bases between. The V gene's germline CDR1 is LGHNA and CDR2 YNFKEQ. CDR3 DNA: TGTGCCAGCAGCGCGCCTGGGGGTAATGAGCAGTTCTTC. Encoded protein: CASSAPGGNEQFF.

This clone qualifies as large. The J gene is TRBJ2-5, the V gene TRBV9; possible D gene TRBD2, 5 bases. The CDR3 runs to 15 residues. The V gene lost 3 bases and the J gene lost 1 base, with 13 bases spanning the gap. Germline CDR1 reads SGDLS; CDR2 reads YYNGEE. CDR3 coding DNA: TGTGCCAGCAGCGCCGATGCGGGCGTCCAAGAGACCCAGTACTTC. It encodes CASSADAGVQETQYF. The full variable domain, completed using reference TRBV9 and TRBJ2-5, is DSGVTQTPKHLITATGQRVTLRCSPRSGDLSVYWYQQSLDQGLQFLIQYYNGEERAKGNILERFSAQQFPDLHSELNLSSLELGDSALYFCASSADAGVQETQYFGPGTRLLVL.

The chain links TRBV7-9 to TRBJ2-2; D possibly corresponds to TRBD2 (6 bases). Germline assignment: CDR1 SEHNR and CDR2 FQNEAQ (reference sequence). There are 16 residues in the CDR3. Deletions cut 5 bases from V and 1 base from J, with 14 bases between. Here the CDR3 DNA reads TGTGCCAGCAGCCCTCTTAGCGGTCGGAACACCGGGGAGCTGTTTTTT. This translates into CASSPLSGRNTGELFF.

The chain employs TRBV7-9 and TRBJ1-1; D is undetermined. Trimming took off 1 base at V and 1 base at J, with 10 bases between the two ends. CDR3 length equals 15 residues. In germline, CDR1 is SEHNR, CDR2 FQNEAQ (reference sequence). The CDR3 region has the DNA TGTGCCAGCAGCTTAGTTTCAGTTGGGAACACTGAAGCTTTCTTT. Its protein product is CASSLVSVGNTEAFF.

The V and J genes are TRBV27 and TRBJ2-1; no definite D call. Germline-derived CDR1 and CDR2 are MNHEY and SMNVEV (reference sequence). Trimming shortened V by 6 bases and J by 3 bases, and 15 bases separated the two germline ends. The CDR3 totals 15 residues. For the CDR3, the DNA is TGTGCCAGCAGATCTGCTGAAGGCTTCTACAATGAGCAGTTCTTC. Its translation is CASRSAEGFYNEQFF.

J is TRBJ1-5 and V is TRBV27; D gene ambiguous. CDR3 length: 15 amino acids. CDR1 is MNHEY and CDR2 is SMNVEV in the germline V gene (reference sequence). The germline V and J ends were trimmed by 2 bases and 2 bases, with 10 bases remaining between them. CDR3 sequence reads: CASSLPQARNQPQHF. In DNA form, the CDR3 reads TGTGCCAGCAGTTTACCCCAGGCCCGCAATCAGCCCCAGCATTTT.

The chain recombines TRBV18 with TRBJ1-1; D uncertain. The V end was cut by 2 bases, the J end by 2 bases, with 9 bases between. Germline V gene sequence: CDR1 KGHSH, CDR2 LQKENI. The CDR3 sequence is 14 residues long. The CDR3 DNA follows: TGTGCCAGCTCACCAGCGGGGAGTAACACTGAAGCTTTCTTT. Its translation: CASSPAGSNTEAFF.

J is TRBJ1-4 and V is TRBV7-2; D uncertain. V lost 5 bases and J lost 0, with 13 bases in between. The CDR3 is made up of 16 amino acids. Germline V lookup: CDR1 SGHTA, CDR2 FQGNSA. The CDR3 reads CASSHWQVTTNEKLFF. The CDR3 DNA reads as TGTGCCAGCAGCCACTGGCAGGTTACAACTAATGAAAAACTGTTTTTT.

The genes are TRBV10-2 and TRBJ2-5, with D possibly matching TRBD2 (5 bases). V was clipped by 6 bases and J by 4 bases, with 12 bases between them. CDR1 and CDR2 from the germline V gene are WSHSY and SAAADI. The CDR3 extends over 13 amino acids. CDR3 coding DNA: TGCGCCAGCAGCCTCGAAGGAGGAGAGACCCAGTACTTC. It is translated as CASSLEGGETQYF.

V gene TRBV7-9 combines with J gene TRBJ1-1; D ambiguous. In germline, CDR1 is SEHNR, CDR2 FQNEAQ (reference sequence). The CDR3 loop spans 15 amino acids. Trimming removed 4 bases from V and 2 bases from J, with 14 bases in between. Here the CDR3 DNA reads TGTGCCAGCAGCTACGTCGGAGGGCGAAACACTGAAGCTTTCTTT. Translation gives CASSYVGGRNTEAFF. The whole variable domain, filled in from reference TRBV7-9 and TRBJ1-1, reads DTGVSQNPRHKITKRGQNVTFRCDPISEHNRLYWYRQTLGQGPEFLTYFQNEAQLEKSRLLSDRFSAERPKGSFSTLEIQRTEQGDSAMYLCASSYVGGRNTEAFFGQGTRLTVV.

This chain links TRBV7-9 with TRBJ2-1, with TRBD2 matching 11 bases. The V and J ends lost 5 bases and 6 bases, in that order; junction bases with no gene match: 6. The CDR3 totals 15 residues. CDR1 is SEHNR, CDR2 FQNEAQ, per germline (reference sequence). The CDR3: CASSQLLAGANEQFF. CDR3 sequence (DNA): TGTGCCAGCAGCCAACTACTAGCGGGAGCCAATGAGCAGTTCTTC.

This chain joins TRBV5-1 and TRBJ2-3; D perhaps matches TRBD2 (6 bases). Trimming took 7 bases from V and 1 from J, leaving 10 bases between them. The CDR3 runs to 13 residues. Germline V lookup: CDR1 SGHRS, CDR2 YFSETQ. For the CDR3, the DNA is TGCGCCAGCCGGGGGACTGGCACAGATACGCAGTATTTT. The encoded protein is CASRGTGTDTQYF.

The chain carries TRBV6-6 and TRBJ2-5; no clear D. The germline gives CDR1 MNHNY, CDR2 SVGAGI (reference sequence). Between the trimmed V and J ends, which lost 4 bases and 2 bases, there was a span of 8 bases. This CDR3 comprises 13 residues. This CDR3 is CASSSGPQETQYF. The CDR3 DNA follows: TGTGCCAGCAGTTCTGGTCCACAAGAGACCCAGTACTTC.

The chain employs TRBV29-1 and TRBJ2-1, with D possibly TRBD2 on 5 matching bases. From germline, CDR1 is SQVTM and CDR2 ANQGSEA. The length of the CDR3 is 13 residues. Trimming removed 2 bases from V and 7 bases from J, with 12 bases in between. In DNA form, the CDR3 reads TGCAGCGTTGAAAGGGCGCTAGCAAATGAGCAGTTCTTC. Translation: CSVERALANEQFF.

The chain combines TRBV19 with TRBJ1-1, with D uncertain. The germline V gene has CDR1 LNHDA and CDR2 SQIVND (reference sequence). The germline V and J ends were trimmed by 3 bases and 3 bases, with 11 bases remaining between them. This CDR3 has 14 amino acids. Written as DNA, the CDR3 is TGTGCCAGTAGTATTAGCCAGGAGGACACTGAAGCTTTCTTT. This sequence encodes CASSISQEDTEAFF.

This clone was picked up a small number of times. The chain recombines TRBV7-9 with TRBJ2-2; D not certain. Trimming stripped 1 base from V and 2 bases from J, with 5 bases between. This CDR3 region has 14 residues. Germline V gene sequence: CDR1 SEHNR, CDR2 FQNEAQ (reference sequence). Here the CDR3 DNA reads TGTGCCAGCAGCTTAGAACTCAACACCGGGGAGCTGTTTTTT. This encodes CASSLELNTGELFF.

CDR3 nucleotides: TGTGCCAGCAGGTGGGGGAGGACCTCTGGAAACACCATATATTTT. Translating it yields CASRWGRTSGNTIYF. This chain connects TRBV11-2 to TRBJ1-3; weak D call: TRBD1 (5 bases). This CDR3 has 15 amino acids. The germline gives CDR1 SGHAT, CDR2 FQNNGV. V shed 6 bases and J shed 0 bases, with 12 bases lying between them.

In DNA form, the CDR3 reads TGTGCCAGCAGCTTAGGCGGGACACCAAACACCGGGGAGCTGTTTTTT. Protein: CASSLGGTPNTGELFF. This rearrangement joins TRBV5-4 to TRBJ2-2, with D tentatively TRBD1 or TRBD2 (6 bases each). The germline V and J ends were trimmed by 2 bases and 2 bases, with 13 bases remaining between them. Germline lookup yields CDR1 SGHNT and CDR2 YYREEE (reference sequence). The CDR3 has 16 residues.

This clone appeared a single time. This chain joins TRBV6-4 and TRBJ2-2; D uncertain. The V end was cut by 2 bases, the J end by 2 bases, with 3 bases between. The CDR3 has 13 residues. Germline lookup yields CDR1 MRHNA and CDR2 SNTAGT. CDR3 bases: TGTGCCAGCAGTGACCCTAACACCGGGGAGCTGTTTTTT. This encodes CASSDPNTGELFF.

V usage is TRBV5-1 and J usage is TRBJ2-7; 10 positions agree with TRBD1. The junction had 4 bases not matched to a gene; V was cut back by 2 bases and J by 2 bases. In germline, CDR1 is SGHRS, CDR2 YFSETQ. The CDR3 extends over 15 amino acids. This chain's CDR3 is CASSLGTGVPYEQYF. The CDR3 DNA is TGCGCCAGCAGCTTAGGGACAGGGGTCCCCTACGAGCAGTACTTC.

J is TRBJ2-1 and V is TRBV6-8; D remains ambiguous. Trimming left V 0 bases short and J 3 bases short, with 18 bases between. The CDR3 is 18 residues long. CDR1 is MNHGY and CDR2 is SAAAGT in the germline V gene. The CDR3 region is CASSYSEWSPLIYNEQFF. CDR3 sequence (DNA): TGTGCCAGCAGTTACTCGGAATGGTCCCCCCTTATCTACAATGAGCAGTTCTTC.

The V call is TRBV28, the J call TRBJ1-5; 10 nucleotides match TRBD1. The CDR3 is 15 amino acids. The V and J ends lost 3 bases and 5 bases, in that order; junction bases with no gene match: 4. The V gene's germline CDR1 is MDHEN and CDR2 SYDVKM. The DNA of the CDR3 is TGTGCCAGCAGTTTGGAGACAGGGGGCCATCAGCCCCAGCATTTT. Its protein is CASSLETGGHQPQHF.

The chain joins TRBV10-3 to TRBJ2-5, with a possible D match to TRBD2 (6 bases). This CDR3 region has 15 residues. V gave up 4 bases and J gave up 5 bases, with 17 bases separating them. Germline V gives CDR1 ENHRY, CDR2 SYGVKD. CDR3 loop: CAISVQLALRETQYF. CDR3 DNA sequence: TGTGCCATCAGTGTTCAACTAGCACTAAGGGAGACCCAGTACTTC.

Turning to this clone: An end of the junction differs from the germline gene, which may be a read error. This chain's CDR3 is CASSLARDRTF. The CDR3 nucleotides are TGTGCCAGCAGCTTAGCTCGGGACAGGACATTC. The chain links TRBV11-2 to TRBJ2-7; 8 bases match TRBD1. This CDR3 is 11 amino acids long. Germline CDR1 and CDR2: SGHAT and FQNNGV.

Within the sample, this clone is medium-sized (0.01 to 0.1%). J is TRBJ2-7 and V is TRBV5-1; 7 bases are shared with TRBD2. This CDR3 region has 13 residues. With 2 bases clipped from V and 3 bases from J, the junction kept 2 bases outside the gene matches. The germline V gene has CDR1 SGHRS and CDR2 YFSETQ. CDR3 bases: TGCGCCAGCAGCTTTGGCGGGAGCTACGAGCAGTACTTC. Translating gives CASSFGGSYEQYF.

In this sample, this clone turned up once. The chain links TRBV19 to TRBJ2-1; 9 nucleotides match TRBD2. V dropped 3 bases and J dropped 5; count of bases not matched to a gene: 8. Per the germline V gene, CDR1 is LNHDA and CDR2 is SQIVND (reference sequence). The CDR3 has 16 amino acids. CDR3 sequence reads: CASSIVVAGDNNEQFF. DNA for the CDR3: TGTGCCAGTAGTATCGTGGTAGCGGGGGATAACAATGAGCAGTTCTTC. Full variable domain (rest looked up from reference TRBV19 and TRBJ2-1): DGGITQSPKYLFRKEGQNVTLSCEQNLNHDAMYWYRQDPGQGLRLIYYSQIVNDFQKGDIAEGYSVSREKKESFPLTVTSAQKNPTAFYLCASSIVVAGDNNEQFFGPGTRLTVL.

The table lists this clone with a few counts. This rearrangement joins TRBV19 to TRBJ2-2; possibly TRBD2 for D (6 bases). Germline-derived CDR1 and CDR2 are LNHDA and SQIVND (reference sequence). The CDR3 covers 15 residues. V lost 10 bases and J 5 bases, leaving 20 bases between the germline ends. This chain's CDR3 is CAIRETRFGTGELFF. CDR3 nucleotides: TGTGCCATCCGAGAGACTAGGTTTGGGACCGGGGAGCTGTTTTTT.

This chain links TRBV5-4 with TRBJ2-1, with D possibly TRBD2 on 6 matching bases. V dropped 0 bases and J dropped 0 bases, with 13 bases sitting between them. Germline V gene lookup returns CDR1 SGHNT and CDR2 YYREEE (reference sequence). The CDR3 consists of 17 residues. The CDR3 loop reads CASSLAGSGRSYNEQFF. CDR3 sequence (DNA): TGTGCCAGCAGCTTGGCCGGGAGCGGTCGCTCCTACAATGAGCAGTTCTTC.

V is TRBV11-1 and J is TRBJ2-3, with TRBD2 matching over 9 bases. Looked up from germline, CDR1 is SGHAT and CDR2 is FQDESV (reference sequence). This CDR3 region has 17 residues. V gave up 0 bases and J gave up 1 base; unmatched junction bases: 5. CDR3 bases: TGTGCCAGCAGCTTAGCCCCCGGCGGGAGGGGCACAGATACGCAGTATTTT. It encodes CASSLAPGGRGTDTQYF.

V usage is TRBV28 and J usage is TRBJ2-1; a possible D gene is TRBD2 (5 bases). The CDR3 contains 15 residues. Per the germline V gene, CDR1 is MDHEN and CDR2 is SYDVKM. V was pared by 6 bases and J by 6 bases, with 18 bases between. The CDR3 spells CASSSTGLALNEQFF. In nucleotides, the CDR3 is TGTGCCAGCAGCTCCACCGGGCTAGCACTCAATGAGCAGTTCTTC.

The chain uses TRBV10-3 and TRBJ2-3; TRBD2 agrees at 12 bases. Germline V CDR1 and CDR2: ENHRY, SYGVKD. The CDR3 has 13 amino acids. Trimming took 10 bases from V and 6 from J; bases not matched to a gene: 5. The CDR3 sequence: CATASGRADTQYF. DNA for the CDR3: TGTGCCACCGCTAGCGGGAGGGCCGATACGCAGTATTTT.

This chain joins TRBV6-5 and TRBJ2-7; TRBD2 matches at 13 bases. Germline V gene data show CDR1 as MNHEY and CDR2 as SVGAGI. The CDR3 runs 14 residues. Trimming at V came to 5 bases and at J to 6 bases, leaving 4 bases not matched to a gene. This chain's CDR3 is CASSGLAGVSEQYF. Here the CDR3 DNA reads TGTGCCAGCAGTGGACTAGCGGGAGTAAGCGAGCAGTACTTC.